This is a list of T cell receptor beta chains from one sample in a study of shared clonotypes between healthy human individuals. Repertoires were generated with immunoSEQ multiplex PCR, while TCRdb's copy carries only in-frame clones and drops some. The sample lists 950,000 to 1,200,000 clones, 70% to 85% occurring once. The material sequenced was memory CD4+ T cells from PBMCs. Source of these receptors: a man aged 18-30 years in good health. Some clones in this sample may be carry-over from other donors' samples. The CDR3 runs from the conserved cysteine through the conserved F or W. The D gene is left open where the match is weak. A clone size is listed for some rows: how often the clone was seen (once, few, many), or a class if it is expanded.

TRBJ2-5	TRBV2	.	.	TGTGCCAGCACTAGGGAAGGGGCCGTACAAGAGACCCAGTACTTC	CASTREGAVQETQYF
TRBJ2-1	TRBV5-4	.	.	TGTGCCAGCAGCGCCAGGACTCCGAGGGGAGATGAGCAGTTCTTC	CASSARTPRGDEQFF
TRBJ1-1	TRBV18	TRBD1	.	TGTGCCAGCTCACCACTGACAGGGCGGAACACTGAAGCTTTCTTT	CASSPLTGRNTEAFF
TRBJ2-1	TRBV29-1	TRBD2	.	TGCAGCGTTCCGGCGGGAGTGTCCTACAATGAGCAGTTCTTC	CSVPAGVSYNEQFF
TRBJ2-5	TRBV6-5	TRBD1	.	TGTGCCAGCAGTTCTACAGGGGTCCGAGAGACCCAGTACTTC	CASSSTGVRETQYF
TRBJ2-1	TRBV5-6	TRBD2	once	TGTGCCAGCAGCTTGCTAGCGGGAGCCAACTACAATGAGCAGTTCTTC	CASSLLAGANYNEQFF
TRBJ2-1	TRBV11-3	.	.	TGTGCCAGCAGCGGGGACAATGAGCAGTTCTTC	CASSGDNEQFF
TRBJ2-1	TRBV15	TRBD2	.	TGTGCCACCAGCAGAGAAAGAACTAGCGGCAGTCTGAGGCAGTTCTTC	CATSRERTSGSLRQFF
TRBJ1-1	TRBV18	.	.	TGTGCCAGCTCACGCTCGTTGGCGTACACTGAAGCTTTCTTT	CASSRSLAYTEAFF
TRBJ1-1	TRBV11-1	TRBD1	few	TGTGCCAGCAGCCGGGACAGGCGGAACACTGAAGCTTTCTTT	CASSRDRRNTEAFF
TRBJ1-2	TRBV28	TRBD1	.	TGTGCCAGCAGTCCCACAGGGGGTGTATTAACTAACTATGGCTACACCTTC	CASSPTGGVLTNYGYTF
TRBJ2-7	TRBV25-1	.	.	TGTGCCAGCAGTGACTGGCAGTTCTACGAGCAGTACTTC	CASSDWQFYEQYF
TRBJ2-1	TRBV11-1	TRBD2	.	TGTGCCAGCAGCCCCTCGGGGGGTCTACACTACAATGAGCAGTTCTTC	CASSPSGGLHYNEQFF
TRBJ2-7	TRBV7-8	TRBD2	.	TGTGCCAGCAGCGTTGGACTAGCGGGGTCCTACGAGCAGTACTTC	CASSVGLAGSYEQYF
TRBJ1-4	TRBV5-1	.	.	TGCGCCAGCCGGGACCTATCAACTAATGAAAAACTGTTTTTT	CASRDLSTNEKLFF
TRBJ2-7	TRBV6-6	TRBD1	.	TGTGCCAGCAGTTACTCGTCACAGGGGGGCTACGAGCAGTACTTC	CASSYSSQGGYEQYF
TRBJ2-2	TRBV4-2	.	.	TGTGCCAGCAGCCAAGATCGCCCCGGGGAGCTGCTTTTT	CASSQDRPGELLF
TRBJ1-1	TRBV15	.	few	TGTGCCACCAGCAGAGTCTGGCGGACTGAAGCTTTCTTT	CATSRVWRTEAFF
TRBJ2-5	TRBV30	.	.	TGTGCCTGTCTACAGGGTGGAGAGACCCAGTACTTC	CACLQGGETQYF
TRBJ1-5	TRBV28	.	.	TGTGCCAGCAGTGACTCGGGTTACGGGAAGCCCCAGCATTTT	CASSDSGYGKPQHF
TRBJ1-6	TRBV2	TRBD1	.	TGTGCCAGCAAGGGGACAGGTCCCTATTCACCCCTCCACTTT	CASKGTGPYSPLHF
TRBJ2-3	TRBV29-1	.	.	TGCAGCGATGGGGATACGCAGTATTTT	CSDGDTQYF
TRBJ1-1	TRBV5-6	.	.	TGTGCCAGCAGCCGGGACCCGGGATGGGGGACTGAAGCTTTCTTT	CASSRDPGWGTEAFF
TRBJ2-7	TRBV10-3	.	.	TGTGCTTCCCAGGGTGTAGAATCCTACGAGCAGTACTTC	CASQGVESYEQYF
TRBJ2-7	TRBV28	.	.	TGTGCCAGCAGTTTGGGGGGCGGGAGTCCCTACGAGCAGTACTTC	CASSLGGGSPYEQYF
TRBJ2-1	TRBV5-1	.	.	TGCGCCAGCAGCTTTCCCTCTAGTTACAATGAGCAGTTCTTC	CASSFPSSYNEQFF
TRBJ1-1	TRBV6-5	.	.	TGTGCCAGCAGCCGGGAGGACAGCGGTGTGGCTTTCTTT	CASSREDSGVAFF
TRBJ2-2	TRBV11-3	.	once	TGTGCCAGCAGCATTACCGGCACCGGGGAGCTGTTTTTT	CASSITGTGELFF
TRBJ1-2	TRBV6-1	TRBD1	.	TGTGCCAGCAGTGTAACAGGGGCTGCCTATGGCTACACCTTC	CASSVTGAAYGYTF
TRBJ2-2	TRBV15	TRBD1	.	TGTGCCACCAGCAGAGTAGGACAGGCGAACACCGGGGAGCTGTTTTTT	CATSRVGQANTGELFF
TRBJ2-7	TRBV11-3	.	few	TGTGCCAGCAGCCCCCCCGAGGGGAACCATCATTACGAGCAGTACTTC	CASSPPEGNHHYEQYF
TRBJ2-2	TRBV29-1	.	many	TGCAGCGTTTTGATCGGGGGTGGCGGGGAGCTGTTTTTT	CSVLIGGGGELFF
TRBJ1-2	TRBV9	.	.	TGTGCCAGCAGCGTATCTGGGTTCGATGGCTACACCTTC	CASSVSGFDGYTF
TRBJ2-2	TRBV7-3	TRBD2	few	TGTGCCAGCAGCGTCAGCGGGATCGGGGAGCTGTTTTTT	CASSVSGIGELFF
TRBJ1-4	TRBV28	.	many	TGTGCCAGCAAAGGGGGGGCGGCCGAGTATGAAAAACTGTTTTTT	CASKGGAAEYEKLFF
TRBJ2-1	TRBV5-1	.	.	TGCGCCAGCAGCTTCCGGGTTGGTGAGCAGTTCTTC	CASSFRVGEQFF
TRBJ2-7	TRBV9	TRBD1	.	TGTGCCAGCAGCCCCCGACCTCGACAGGGCCCCAACGAGCAGTACTTC	CASSPRPRQGPNEQYF
TRBJ1-3	TRBV4-1	TRBD1	.	TGCGCCAGCAGCACCCCGACAGGGGCGCAGAAGGCTACTGGAAACACCATATATTTT	CASSTPTGAQKATGNTIYF
TRBJ2-1	TRBV4-1	.	.	TGCGCCAGCAGCCAAGACCCAACATACAATGAGCAGTTCTTC	CASSQDPTYNEQFF
TRBJ1-2	TRBV5-6	.	.	TGTGCCAGCAGCTTGGCAGAGACTCCTGGGGGCTACACCTTC	CASSLAETPGGYTF
TRBJ1-2	TRBV5-1	TRBD1	.	TGCGCCAGCAGCATCCCCGGGACAGGGGGTGGCGGCTACACCTTC	CASSIPGTGGGGYTF
TRBJ2-3	TRBV25-1	.	few	TGTGCCAGTAGTCCCGGGACAGATACGCAGTATTTT	CASSPGTDTQYF
TRBJ2-5	TRBV7-2	.	.	TGTGCCAGCAGCTTAATTAGTGGTTTTGGGGGAGAGACCCAGTACTTC	CASSLISGFGGETQYF
TRBJ2-1	TRBV5-1	TRBD2	.	TGCGCCAGCGGGGATGTAGCGGGAGGGAGCTCCTACAATGAGCAGTTCTTC	CASGDVAGGSSYNEQFF
TRBJ2-1	TRBV6-6	TRBD1	.	TGTGCCAGCAGTCAGCCGGGACAGGGGCGCTATGAGCAGTTCTTC	CASSQPGQGRYEQFF
TRBJ2-2	TRBV5-1	.	.	TGCGCCAGCAGCTTCTTGGGGACCACCGGGGAGCTGTTTTTT	CASSFLGTTGELFF
TRBJ1-4	TRBV7-9	TRBD1	.	TGTGCCAGCAGCTTTGGAACAGGGGATGAAAAACTGTTTTTT	CASSFGTGDEKLFF
TRBJ2-7	TRBV5-1	TRBD1	.	TGCGCCAGCAGCACCACGACAGGGAAGTCCTACGAGCAGTACTTC	CASSTTTGKSYEQYF
TRBJ2-1	TRBV6-6	.	.	TGTGCCAGCAGCGACCGGGAGCCCAGCGCCTACAATGAGCAGTTCTTC	CASSDREPSAYNEQFF
TRBJ2-5	TRBV7-8	.	.	TGTGCCAGCAGCCCCGTGGGTTATGAGACCCAGTACTTC	CASSPVGYETQYF
TRBJ2-6	TRBV19	TRBD1	.	TGTGCCAGTAGTTCCGGACAGGGGAGCTCTGGGGCCAACGTCCTGACTTTC	CASSSGQGSSGANVLTF
TRBJ2-1	TRBV5-5	.	.	TGTGCCAGCAGCCTTAACGGAGAGCAGTTCTTC	CASSLNGEQFF
TRBJ2-5	TRBV7-7	TRBD2	once	TGTGCCAGCAGCTCACTAGCGGGAGGGCCGCAGCAAGAGACCCAGTACTTC	CASSSLAGGPQQETQYF
TRBJ2-1	TRBV4-1	TRBD2	.	TGCGCCAGCAGCCACTTGCTAGCGGGATTTAATGACAATGAGCAGTTCTTC	CASSHLLAGFNDNEQFF
TRBJ2-1	TRBV7-9	TRBD2	.	TGTGCCAGCAGCCCCTCGCTGCGGGAGAGCAATGAGCAGTTCTTC	CASSPSLRESNEQFF
TRBJ1-5	TRBV4-2	TRBD1	.	TGTGCCAGCAGCCAGTCCGGGACAGGGCGCAATCAGCCCCAGCATTTT	CASSQSGTGRNQPQHF
TRBJ2-1	TRBV27	.	.	TGTGCCAGCAGTTTTACGACTATTAATGAGCAGTTCTTC	CASSFTTINEQFF